These 13 T cell receptor beta chains were sequenced from one sample in a study of blood T cells in healthy people across ages (dated by TCRdb to about 2015). Libraries were prepared through 5' RACE. Sequenced using an Illumina HiSeq 2500. A second PCR of roughly 6 to 12 cycles was run with a J-beta primer mix and a sample-barcoded 5' primer. The public sequencing data were trimmed at Q25 with fastp and processed into clonotypes with MiXCR by TCRdb, which kept only in-frame beta chains. Entries are consolidated by CDR3 protein sequence, retaining the most common genes and DNA. The sample yields around 990,000 distinct CDR3 sequences; roughly two fifths were counted once. The top ten hold about 12% of the sample. Sequenced sample: blood. Receptors were obtained from a man between 18 and 35 years old in good health.

This chain connects TRBV2 to TRBJ2-5; D is undetermined. Per germline, CDR1 SNHLY and CDR2 FYNNEI. CDR3 length equals 20 residues. V lost 3 bases and J lost 2, with 28 bases in between. In DNA form, the CDR3 reads TGTGCCAGCAGTGACGAGCTGATCTGGTCCTCTAGGTCGGTTCAAGAGACCCAGTACTTC. It yields the protein CASSDELIWSSRSVQETQYF.

This clonotype showed up just a few times. The chain uses TRBV5-1 and TRBJ2-5; 7 bases are a match to TRBD2. Trimming at V came to 0 bases and at J to 1 base, leaving 6 bases not matched to a gene. Germline V gene lookup returns CDR1 SGHRS and CDR2 YFSETQ. The CDR3 has 16 amino acids. Written as DNA, the CDR3 is TGCGCCAGCAGCTTGGTAATAGCGGGTCCCCAAGAGACCCAGTACTTC. Residues: CASSLVIAGPQETQYF.

The rearrangement links TRBV12-3 or TRBV12-4 to TRBJ1-1; tentatively, D is TRBD1 (5 bases). V shed 5 bases and J shed 4 bases, with 14 bases lying between them. This CDR3 is built from 14 residues. The CDR3 nucleotides are TGTGCCAGCAGTAGACCCGGGACTGGCACTGAAGCTTTCTTT. Translation gives CASSRPGTGTEAFF.

The CDR3 coding sequence is TGCAGTGCTAGTGGGGGGGCAGAGACCCAGTACTTC. This codes for CSASGGAETQYF. The rearrangement joins TRBV20-1 to TRBJ2-5; possible D gene TRBD2, 7 bases. The V gene lost 3 bases and the J gene lost 4 bases, with 9 bases spanning the gap. This CDR3 contains 12 residues. CDR1 is DFQATT, CDR2 SNEGSKA, per germline (reference sequence).

The J gene is TRBJ1-2, the V gene TRBV10-3; D is possibly TRBD1 (5 bases). The CDR3 covers 13 residues. CDR1 is ENHRY, CDR2 SYGVKD, per germline. V was shortened by 4 bases and J by 5 bases, with 11 bases between the two germline ends. This CDR3 is CAISGGREYGYTF. The CDR3 DNA reads TGTGCCATCAGTGGTGGCAGGGAATATGGCTACACCTTC.

This clonotype was seen a single time. The CDR3 coding sequence is TGTGCCAGCAGCCTAGGGACAGGGCTTTCGGAGACCCAGTACTTC. Encoded protein: CASSLGTGLSETQYF. The V call is TRBV6-2 or TRBV6-3, the J call TRBJ2-5, with 9 bases that match TRBD1. Trimming at V came to 6 bases and at J to 5 bases, leaving 10 bases not matched to a gene. Looked up from germline, CDR1 is MNHEY and CDR2 is SVGEGT. There are 15 residues in the CDR3.

This clonotype was seen only a few times. CDR3: CASSPSRWNSYEQYF. In DNA form, the CDR3 reads TGTGCCAGCAGCCCGTCCCGATGGAACTCCTACGAGCAGTACTTC. This chain uses TRBV9 with TRBJ2-7; D is undetermined. V lost 4 bases, J lost 0 bases, and 14 bases lay in between. In germline, CDR1 is SGDLS, CDR2 YYNGEE. CDR3 length: 15 amino acids.

This clonotype was recorded a few times. Here the CDR3 reads CASTPGTANSPLHF. The DNA for the CDR3 is TGTGCCAGCACCCCCGGGACAGCGAATTCACCCCTCCACTTT. This sequence joins TRBV6-6 and TRBJ1-6, with TRBD1 matching 7 bases. The CDR3 has 14 amino acids. In germline, CDR1 is MNHNY, CDR2 SVGAGI (reference sequence). V trimming: 7 bases; J trimming: 7 bases; junction bases outside the gene matches: 7.

The CDR3 DNA reads TGTGCCAGCAGCTTAGACCAGGGAGGGGATACGCAGTATTTT. It specifies CASSLDQGGDTQYF. The J gene is TRBJ2-3, the V gene TRBV11-2, with TRBD2 matching 7 bases. CDR1 and CDR2 from the germline V gene are SGHAT and FQNNGV. The CDR3 is made up of 14 amino acids. V trimming: 0 bases; J trimming: 6 bases; junction bases outside the gene matches: 3.

This clonotype was detected a few times. The rearrangement joins TRBV6-5 to TRBJ1-2; D unresolved. CDR1 is MNHEY and CDR2 is SVGAGI in the germline V gene. The CDR3 contains 15 residues. With 6 bases removed from V and 0 bases from J, the gap between germline ends came to 14 bases. The CDR3 loop reads CASSSNIHPNYGYTF. DNA of the CDR3: TGTGCCAGCAGCTCCAACATACACCCTAACTATGGCTACACCTTC.

This clonotype was detected many times. This rearrangement joins TRBV29-1 to TRBJ2-1; D remains unclear. The CDR3 loop spans 12 amino acids. With 6 bases removed from V and 10 bases from J, the gap between germline ends came to 16 bases. Germline V CDR1 and CDR2: SQVTM, ANQGSEA. The CDR3 sequence is CSVDSPHSEQFF. CDR3 sequence (DNA): TGCAGCGTAGATTCACCGCACAGCGAGCAGTTCTTC.

The chain links TRBV12-5 to TRBJ1-1; TRBD1 is a possible D gene (6 bases). The ends were cut back, 2 bases at V and 7 bases at J, with 14 bases in the middle. CDR3 length equals 14 residues. Germline CDR1 reads LGHNT; CDR2 reads FRNRAP. The CDR3 nucleotides read TGTGCTAGTGGTTTGCCCTCCGGACAGTTTGAAGCTTTCTTT. This translates into CASGLPSGQFEAFF.

In its sample, this clonotype was seen a few times. The chain carries TRBV12-3 or TRBV12-4 and TRBJ1-5; 8 bases agree with TRBD1. CDR3 size: 17 residues. The V and J ends lost 2 bases and 3 bases, in that order; junction bases with no gene match: 9. CDR3 in amino acids: CASSLRQGAPFNQPQHF. The DNA for the CDR3 is TGTGCCAGCAGTTTAAGGCAGGGGGCCCCCTTCAATCAGCCCCAGCATTTT.